The rows below give T cell receptor beta chains drawn from one sample of a study of T cell responses to AZD1222 COVID-19 vaccine. Some clones are missing from TCRdb's copy, which holds only in-frame ones; the method was immunoSEQ multiplex PCR. This sample carries about 140,000 clones, 80% to 90% of them seen once, and the ten largest clones take over 1.5%. This material consisted of peripheral blood, taken on day 0 of AZD1222 vaccination. These receptors originate from an adult in good health. CDR3s include the opening cysteine and the closing phenylalanine or tryptophan. The D gene is left open where the match is weak. Expanded clones are given a class, and other clones once, few, many or no size at all.

TRBJ1-4,-,TRBV12-5,-,TGTGCTAGTGGTTTGGGAGGGGAGGGCGAAAAACTGTTTTTT,CASGLGGEGEKLFF
TRBJ1-6,once,TRBV6-1,-,TGTGCCAGCAGTGAAGTCCGGTCACCCCTCCACTTT,CASSEVRSPLHF
TRBJ2-2,-,TRBV5-1,-,TGCGCCAGCAGGTGGAATGCCGGGAGCGACACCGGGGAGCTGTTTTTT,CASRWNAGSDTGELFF
TRBJ1-2,-,TRBV2,TRBD1,TGTGCCGCCGAAGGCGGGACAGGGATCGGCTACACCTTC,CAAEGGTGIGYTF
TRBJ2-3,-,TRBV11-2,-,TGTGCCAGCACAAGGGGCGTAGGGATAGGAGATACGCAGTATTTT,CASTRGVGIGDTQYF
TRBJ1-1,-,TRBV6-1,-,TGTGCCAGCAGGCAGTCGGACAGTTCGAACACTGAAGCTTTCTTT,CASRQSDSSNTEAFF
TRBJ2-7,-,TRBV15,-,TGTGCCACCAGCAGAGACCTTTTTGAGCAGTACTTC,CATSRDLFEQYF
TRBJ1-3,-,TRBV5-1,TRBD1,TGCGCCAGCAGCCTCACGACAGGGAAGAGAGGACCTGGAAACACCATATATTTT,CASSLTTGKRGPGNTIYF
TRBJ1-6,once,TRBV30,-,TGTGCTTGTGATGGAGGGCAGGGTAATTCACCCCTCCACTTT,CACDGGQGNSPLHF
TRBJ1-5,once,TRBV4-1,-,TGCGCCAGCAGCCAAGATAAGGGCGTGATCCAGCCCCAGCATTTT,CASSQDKGVIQPQHF
TRBJ2-7,-,TRBV14,-,TGTGCCAGCAGCCCCCGGTCCCGGAGCTACGAGCAGTACTTC,CASSPRSRSYEQYF
TRBJ1-5,-,TRBV5-1,-,TGCGCCAGCAGCTTGACTGGGGTCCTCCATCAGCCCCAGCATTTT,CASSLTGVLHQPQHF
TRBJ1-2,-,TRBV5-6,-,TGTGCCAGCAGCTTGGGGGCGGGAGGGCAGAACTATGGCTACACCTTC,CASSLGAGGQNYGYTF
TRBJ1-5,-,TRBV7-2,-,TGTGCCAGCAGCTTAGAGATGCCAGGGGCCAATCAGCCCCAGCATTTT,CASSLEMPGANQPQHF
TRBJ2-5,-,TRBV18,-,TGTGCCAGCTCACCACGGACAGATCAAGAGACCCAGTACTTC,CASSPRTDQETQYF
TRBJ1-4,-,TRBV3-1/TRBV3-2,-,TGTGCCAGCAGCCGATCAGACAGTGCAACTAATGAAAAACTGTTTTTT,CASSRSDSATNEKLFF
TRBJ2-2,-,TRBV29-1,-,TGCAGCGTTGGCCCCCGATCGAACGGGGAGCTGTTTTTT,CSVGPRSNGELFF
TRBJ2-5,once,TRBV5-1,TRBD1,TGCGCCAGCACAAACGGGACAGGGGGAGGAGAGACCCAGTACTTC,CASTNGTGGGETQYF
TRBJ1-2,-,TRBV9,TRBD1,TGTGCCAGCAGCACCCGAACAGGGGGCTATGGCTACACCTTC,CASSTRTGGYGYTF
TRBJ2-7,-,TRBV5-1,TRBD1,TGCGCCAGCAGATTGACAGGGCCCTACGAGCAGTACTTC,CASRLTGPYEQYF
TRBJ1-2,-,TRBV14,-,TGTGCCAGCAGCCACCGCAATAACTATGGCTACACCTTC,CASSHRNNYGYTF
TRBJ2-1,-,TRBV27,TRBD2,TGTGCCAGCAGACCTCTGACTAGCGGGCTGCACAATGAGCAGTTCTTC,CASRPLTSGLHNEQFF
TRBJ2-5,-,TRBV5-1,-,TGCGCCAGCAGCGTAGGGGATGGGCAAGAGACCCAGTACTTC,CASSVGDGQETQYF
TRBJ2-7,-,TRBV5-6,TRBD1,TGTGCCAGCAGAGTCGGACAGGGGTACGAGCAGTACTTC,CASRVGQGYEQYF
TRBJ1-3,-,TRBV28,-,TGTGCCAGCAGTTTTTCAGGTACTGGAAACACCATATATTTT,CASSFSGTGNTIYF
TRBJ1-1,-,TRBV9,-,TGTGCCAGCACCCGGGGGGGAAACACTGAAGCTTTCTTT,CASTRGGNTEAFF
TRBJ2-2,-,TRBV7-2,-,TGTGCCAGCACCCGGGCTTACAGGACCGGGGAGCTGTTTTTT,CASTRAYRTGELFF
TRBJ1-4,-,TRBV18,-,TGTGCCAGCTCACCACCGGGGACCGGAGGGCTTAATGAAAAACTGTTTTTT,CASSPPGTGGLNEKLFF
TRBJ1-1,-,TRBV6-5,-,TGTGCCAGCAGTTACGGGGGCTGGACTGAAGCTTTCTTT,CASSYGGWTEAFF
TRBJ2-7,-,TRBV28,TRBD1,TGTGCCAGCAGCGAGGGGGCGCGCTACGAGCAGTACTTC,CASSEGARYEQYF
TRBJ1-5,-,TRBV5-1,-,TGCGCCAGCAGCTTGTCGGCAGGGGATCAGCCCCAGCATTTT,CASSLSAGDQPQHF
TRBJ1-2,-,TRBV7-8,-,TGTGCCAGCAGCTCTAGACAGATCAGTGGCTATGGCTACACCTTC,CASSSRQISGYGYTF
TRBJ2-2,-,TRBV15,-,TGTGCCACCAGCAGAGATGTTGACCCGAACACCGGGGAGCTGTTTTTT,CATSRDVDPNTGELFF
TRBJ1-2,-,TRBV4-1,-,TGCGCCAGCAGCCAAGATTTTGGGCAGCTGAACTATGGCTACACCTTC,CASSQDFGQLNYGYTF
TRBJ2-3,-,TRBV6-5,TRBD1,TGTGCCAGCAGTTACCTCCGGGACAGGTATACAGATACGCAGTATTTT,CASSYLRDRYTDTQYF
TRBJ1-3,-,TRBV29-1,-,TGCAGCGTTGGGCTAGGGACGGCGACTGGAAACACCATATATTTT,CSVGLGTATGNTIYF
TRBJ1-1,once,TRBV28,-,TGTGCCAGCAGTTTATTTCTGGGCCAAGCTTTCTTT,CASSLFLGQAFF
TRBJ1-3,-,TRBV19,-,TGTGCCAGTAGTAGGACTTTACTCAGGGAAAAGGGAAACACCATATATTTT,CASSRTLLREKGNTIYF